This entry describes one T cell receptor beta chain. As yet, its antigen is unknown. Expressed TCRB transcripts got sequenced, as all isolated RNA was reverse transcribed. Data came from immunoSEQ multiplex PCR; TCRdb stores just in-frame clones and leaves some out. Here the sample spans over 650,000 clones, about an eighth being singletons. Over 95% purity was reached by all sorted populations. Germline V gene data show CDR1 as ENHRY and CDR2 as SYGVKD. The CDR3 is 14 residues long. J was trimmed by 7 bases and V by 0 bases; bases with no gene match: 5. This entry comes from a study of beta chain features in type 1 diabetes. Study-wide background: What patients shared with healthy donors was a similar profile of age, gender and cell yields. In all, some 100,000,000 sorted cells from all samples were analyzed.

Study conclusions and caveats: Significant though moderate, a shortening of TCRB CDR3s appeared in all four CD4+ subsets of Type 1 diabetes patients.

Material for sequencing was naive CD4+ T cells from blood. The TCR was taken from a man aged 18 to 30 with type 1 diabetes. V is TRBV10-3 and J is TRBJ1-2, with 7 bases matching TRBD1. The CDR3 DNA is TGTGCCATCAGTGAGTCGGGAGGGGGCCGTGGCTACACCTTC. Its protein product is CAISESGGGRGYTF.